These 18 T cell receptor beta chains were sequenced from one sample in a study of neurological immune-mediated disorders. Sample time point: longitudinal time-point 1 (baseline). Using its own MiXCR run on the 5' RACE reads, TCRdb lists one record per CDR3 protein. The sample shows tens of thousands of distinct CDR3 sequences, around 15% of them seen only once. The sample was PBMCs. These receptors originate from a female donor with HTLV-1-associated myelopathy (HAM/TSP).

This clonotype has at least ten counts. V is TRBV2 and J is TRBJ2-5; no firm D call. The CDR3 contains 14 residues. Deletions cut 7 bases from V and 5 bases from J, with 17 bases between. Germline V CDR1 and CDR2: SNHLY, FYNNEI. For the CDR3, the DNA is TGTGCCAGCACTAAATGGGCGGCCGGTGAGACCCAGTACTTC. Translation: CASTKWAAGETQYF.

By sample fraction, this clonotype is medium-sized (0.01 to 0.1%). J is TRBJ2-3 and V is TRBV6-5; tentative D call: TRBD1 (6 bases). This CDR3 has 13 amino acids. V shed 6 bases and J shed 4 bases, with 11 bases lying between them. CDR1 is MNHEY and CDR2 is SVGAGI in the germline V gene. CDR3: CASRLQGSDTQYF. The CDR3 DNA follows: TGTGCCAGCAGGTTACAGGGATCAGATACGCAGTATTTT.

In its sample, this clonotype was seen many times. The rearrangement links TRBV29-1 to TRBJ2-2; 9 nucleotides line up with TRBD2. The CDR3 extends over 16 amino acids. Trimming cost V 6 bases and J 5 bases; bases outside gene matches: 13. Germline V gene sequence: CDR1 SQVTM, CDR2 ANQGSEA. The CDR3 spells CSVGKRGALETGELFF. The DNA for the CDR3 is TGCAGCGTGGGGAAGCGGGGGGCCCTTGAAACCGGGGAGCTGTTTTTT.

Ten or more counts support this clonotype. The chain uses TRBV5-1 and TRBJ1-1; D is ambiguous. CDR1 is SGHRS and CDR2 is YFSETQ in the germline V gene. The CDR3 extends over 14 amino acids. V gave up 2 bases and J gave up 1 base, with 9 bases separating them. The CDR3 nucleotides are TGCGCCAGCAGCTTCAATCCGGGGAACACTGAAGCTTTCTTT. Its protein is CASSFNPGNTEAFF.

By share of the sample, this clonotype is medium-sized. V usage is TRBV4-2 and J usage is TRBJ2-3; D remains ambiguous. Trimming removed 0 bases at V and 5 bases at J, with 12 bases between. Germline lookup yields CDR1 LGHNA and CDR2 YNFKEQ. The CDR3 runs to 15 residues. As DNA, the CDR3 is TGTGCCAGCAGCCAAGAGAGAGGCCAAAAAGATACGCAGTATTTT. Its protein is CASSQERGQKDTQYF.

About this clonotype: It may be a read error: a sequence one base away is much more abundant. This sequence joins TRBV20-1 and TRBJ2-7, with TRBD1 identical over 7 bases. Per germline, CDR1 DFQATT and CDR2 SNEGSKA (reference sequence). After removal of 5 bases from V and 5 bases from J, the junction contained 15 bases not matched to a gene. The CDR3 covers 15 residues. CDR3 sequence: CSAPGHRGGNNEQYF. In DNA form, the CDR3 reads TGCAGTGCTCCCGGGCACCGAGGGGGCAACAACGAGCAGTACTTC.

This clonotype was observed many times. Germline and junction disagree at one end, which may indicate a read error. This sequence joins TRBV15 and TRBJ2-3; tentatively, D is TRBD2 (7 bases). The CDR3 sequence is 15 residues long. Looked up from germline, CDR1 is LNHNV and CDR2 is YYDKDF (reference sequence). The CDR3 loop is CATSRTRGGTDTQYF. The CDR3 DNA reads as TGTGCTACCAGCAGGACTAGGGGGGGCACAGATACGCAGTATTTT.

The chain employs TRBV6-1 and TRBJ1-2; TRBD1 matches 7 bases. The CDR3 is 15 amino acids. V gave up 10 bases and J gave up 2 bases; unmatched junction bases: 13. CDR1 MNHNS and CDR2 SASEGT come from the germline V gene. The CDR3 DNA is TGTGCCACCTCAAGTGTCCGGGGACAGAACTATGGCTACACCTTC. As protein: CATSSVRGQNYGYTF.

The CDR3 sequence is CASSLAAQNTEAFF. The CDR3 bases are TGCGCCAGCAGCTTGGCGGCGCAAAACACTGAAGCTTTCTTT. This sequence joins TRBV5-1 and TRBJ1-1, with D unresolved. The V gene's germline CDR1 is SGHRS and CDR2 YFSETQ. The CDR3 runs 14 residues. V was shortened by 0 bases and J by 2 bases, with 8 bases between the two germline ends.

This rearrangement joins TRBV11-3 to TRBJ2-2; no clear D. The CDR3 is 13 amino acids. The germline gives CDR1 SGHNT, CDR2 YENEEA. V lost 5 bases to trimming and J lost 10 bases, with 14 bases between them. Here the CDR3 reads CASSPGNTQELFF. The CDR3 region has the DNA TGTGCCAGCAGCCCCGGCAACACCCAGGAGCTGTTTTTT.

This clonotype showed up many times. V gene TRBV28 combines with J gene TRBJ1-2; possible D gene TRBD1, 6 bases. Germline V lookup: CDR1 MDHEN, CDR2 SYDVKM. Trimming took 7 bases from V and 8 from J, leaving 17 bases between them. The CDR3 extends over 13 amino acids. This CDR3 reads CASIRGGSGGYTF. Written as DNA, the CDR3 is TGTGCCAGCATCAGGGGAGGTTCGGGCGGCTACACCTTC.

This chain links TRBV27 with TRBJ2-3; 8 bases line up with TRBD1. After removal of 5 bases from V and 7 bases from J, the junction contained 8 bases not matched to a gene. Germline V gene sequence: CDR1 MNHEY, CDR2 SMNVEV (reference sequence). The CDR3 length is 14 residues. The CDR3 protein is CASSPPGQDHTQYF. The CDR3 DNA reads as TGTGCCAGCAGTCCTCCGGGACAGGACCATACGCAGTATTTT.

Comment on this clonotype: This may be a read error, as it is one base from a much larger clone. CDR3 amino acids: CASSFQVGRVIDTQYF. In DNA, the CDR3 is TGCGCCAGCAGCTTCCAGGTTGGGAGGGTCATAGATACGCAGTATTTT. V is TRBV5-1 and J is TRBJ2-3, with TRBD2 matching 7 bases. This CDR3 spans 16 amino acids. The germline V gene encodes CDR1 SGHRS and CDR2 YFSETQ. Germline trimming cut 2 bases from V and 5 bases from J; bases unmatched to any gene: 11.

This clonotype came up once. The chain has TRBV2 and TRBJ1-2; no clear D gene. Between the trimmed V and J ends, which lost 0 bases and 5 bases, there was a span of 10 bases. This CDR3 is 14 amino acids long. In germline, CDR1 is SNHLY, CDR2 FYNNEI. CDR3 in amino acids: CASSEAERAYGYTF. The CDR3, as DNA: TGTGCCAGCAGTGAAGCCGAAAGGGCGTATGGCTACACCTTC.

This clonotype was counted at least ten times. This chain joins TRBV10-3 and TRBJ2-6; D is ambiguous. Looked up from germline, CDR1 is ENHRY and CDR2 is SYGVKD. The CDR3 runs 13 residues. Trimming took 6 bases from V and 1 from J, leaving 4 bases between them. CDR3 nucleotides: TGTGCCATCAGGGGTTCTGGGGCCAACGTCCTGACTTTC. Translation gives CAIRGSGANVLTF.

V usage is TRBV30 and J usage is TRBJ1-1, with D possibly matching TRBD1 (5 bases). V lost 2 bases and J 1 base, leaving 8 bases between the germline ends. Germline V gives CDR1 GTSNPN, CDR2 SVGIG (reference sequence). The length of the CDR3 is 13 residues. CDR3 region: CAWSQGANTEAFF. Here the CDR3 DNA reads TGTGCCTGGAGTCAGGGAGCGAACACTGAAGCTTTCTTT.

This clonotype was detected many times. CDR3 in amino acids: CASRGSKTDNQPQHF. CDR3 bases: TGTGCCAGCAGGGGTTCAAAGACGGACAATCAGCCCCAGCATTTT. The rearrangement joins TRBV2 to TRBJ1-5; D gene ambiguous. Trimming cost V 6 bases and J 3 bases, with 15 bases left between them. CDR3 length equals 15 residues. The V gene's germline CDR1 is SNHLY and CDR2 FYNNEI.

This clonotype has a count of ten or more. This sequence joins TRBV27 and TRBJ2-3; TRBD2 matches at 12 bases. The CDR3 totals 17 residues. CDR1 and CDR2 (germline): MNHEY, SMNVEV (reference sequence). The trim removed 4 bases at V and 6 bases at J, leaving 11 bases unmatched. CDR3 loop: CASSSGTSGFSQDTQYF. CDR3 in DNA: TGTGCCAGCAGTTCTGGGACTAGCGGGTTTTCTCAGGATACGCAGTATTTT.